A single sample is the source of the 20 T cell receptor beta chains below, sequenced in a study of cytomegalovirus exposure and HLA in healthy donors. The PCR used 60 Vbeta and 13 Jbeta primers. Some clones are missing from TCRdb's copy, which holds only in-frame ones; the method was immunoSEQ multiplex PCR. The data contain 100,000 to 150,000 clones, about four fifths of them singletons. The sample consisted of PBMCs. The receptors stem from a man between 18 and 29 years old in good health and CMV-seronegative.

The genes are TRBV18 and TRBJ1-1, with TRBD1 matching 7 bases. Germline CDR1 KGHSH, CDR2 LQKENI. CDR3 length: 14 amino acids. The trim removed 4 bases at V and 0 bases at J, leaving 2 bases unmatched. The CDR3, as DNA: TGTGCCAGCTCACTGACAGGGATGAACACTGAAGCTTTCTTT. Its translation: CASSLTGMNTEAFF. The variable domain in full, completed from reference TRBV18 and TRBJ1-1, reads NAGVMQNPRHLVRRRGQEARLRCSPMKGHSHVYWYRQLPEEGLKFMVYLQKENIIDESGMPKERFSAEFPKEGPSILRIQQVVRGDSAAYFCASSLTGMNTEAFFGQGTRLTVV.

The CDR3 loop reads CASSIQGALKEQYF. CDR3 DNA sequence: TGTGCCAGTAGTATACAGGGGGCGCTGAAGGAGCAGTACTTC. J is TRBJ2-7 and V is TRBV19; 8 bases agree with TRBD1. The CDR3 consists of 14 residues. The V gene's germline CDR1 is LNHDA and CDR2 SQIVND (reference sequence). The junction had 7 bases not matched to a gene; V was cut back by 2 bases and J by 7 bases.

Comment on this clone: The same CDR3 can be traced to other DNA sequences in this sample. The CDR3, as DNA: TGTGCCAGCAGCTTGGGAACTTACGAGCAGTACTTC. As protein: CASSLGTYEQYF. This chain joins TRBV5-6 and TRBJ2-7; D remains ambiguous. CDR1 is SGHDT, CDR2 YYEEEE, per germline. The CDR3 is made up of 12 amino acids. Trimming removed 0 bases at V and 4 bases at J, with 5 bases between.

To note about this clone: One end of the junction is discordant with germline, which a read error may explain. The V and J genes are TRBV27 and TRBJ1-6; 9 nucleotides match TRBD1. CDR1 is MNHEY, CDR2 SMNVEV, per germline (reference sequence). The CDR3 runs to 16 residues. The CDR3 nucleotides are TGTGCTAGCAGTCTAACAGGGGGCGTCGATAATTCACCCCTCCACTTT. Residues: CASSLTGGVDNSPLHF.

The V call is TRBV5-6, the J call TRBJ2-7; D may be TRBD2 (7 bases). From germline, CDR1 is SGHDT and CDR2 YYEEEE. Trimming took 4 bases from V and 0 from J, leaving 14 bases between them. This CDR3 is built from 15 residues. CDR3 residues: CASSPNGGPSYEQYF. The CDR3 coding sequence is TGTGCCAGCAGCCCCAACGGGGGGCCCTCCTACGAGCAGTACTTC. Using reference TRBV5-6 and TRBJ2-7 for the parts outside the CDR3, the full variable domain is DAGVTQSPTHLIKTRGQQVTLRCSPKSGHDTVSWYQQALGQGPQFIFQYYEEEERQRGNFPDRFSGHQFPNYSSELNVNALLLGDSALYLCASSPNGGPSYEQYFGPGTRLTVT.

A few counts support this clone. The V gene is TRBV5-6, the J gene TRBJ2-1; 8 bases fit TRBD2. Germline CDR1 SGHDT, CDR2 YYEEEE. CDR3 size: 16 residues. V lost 4 bases to trimming and J lost 4 bases; unmatched junction nucleotides: 10. The CDR3 sequence is CASSPRIAGLYNEQFF. The CDR3 nucleotides read TGTGCCAGCAGCCCCCGGATAGCGGGGCTATACAATGAGCAGTTCTTC.

The CDR3 reads CASRQGVMSYNSPLHF. The CDR3 bases are TGTGCCAGCAGACAGGGGGTTATGTCCTATAATTCACCCCTCCACTTT. The V and J genes are TRBV19 and TRBJ1-6; 9 bases map to TRBD1. The CDR3 covers 16 residues. The germline V gene has CDR1 LNHDA and CDR2 SQIVND (reference sequence). The junction had 7 bases not matched to a gene; V was cut back by 9 bases and J by 1 base.

This clone was observed a handful of times. J is TRBJ1-1 and V is TRBV6-5, with 7 bases lining up with TRBD1. The CDR3 extends over 14 amino acids. V was clipped by 6 bases and J by 4 bases; unmatched bases: 8. Germline V gene sequence: CDR1 MNHEY, CDR2 SVGAGI. The CDR3 DNA reads as TGTGCCAGCAGCCCCGAAGGGACAGCCACTGAAGCTTTCTTT. Residues: CASSPEGTATEAFF.

V and J are TRBV27 and TRBJ1-6; 7 positions agree with TRBD1. The CDR3 extends over 15 amino acids. V gave up 6 bases and J gave up 8 bases; unmatched junction bases: 10. The germline V gene encodes CDR1 MNHEY and CDR2 SMNVEV (reference sequence). The CDR3 spells CASRERGQFYSPLHF. In DNA, the CDR3 is TGTGCCAGCAGGGAACGGGGACAGTTCTATTCACCCCTCCACTTT.

This clone turned up a few times. The rearrangement uses TRBV19 and TRBJ1-1, with D perhaps TRBD1 (6 bases). The CDR3 runs 11 residues. Germline V gene data show CDR1 as LNHDA and CDR2 as SQIVND (reference sequence). V lost 5 bases to trimming and J lost 7 bases, with 8 bases between them. This CDR3 is CASSWGLEAFF. CDR3 DNA: TGTGCCAGTAGTTGGGGGCTTGAAGCTTTCTTT.

The genes are TRBV11-2 and TRBJ2-7, with D tentatively TRBD1 (5 bases). In germline, CDR1 is SGHAT, CDR2 FQNNGV. Trimming took off 0 bases at V and 1 base at J, with 7 bases between the two ends. This CDR3 comprises 14 residues. The CDR3 spells CASSLEAGSYEQYF. CDR3 DNA: TGTGCCAGCAGCTTAGAGGCAGGGTCCTACGAGCAGTACTTC.

The chain combines TRBV13 with TRBJ2-7; D perhaps matches TRBD1 (5 bases). This CDR3 spans 16 amino acids. Germline lookup yields CDR1 PRHDT and CDR2 FYEKMQ (reference sequence). The V end was cut by 4 bases, the J end by 2 bases, with 18 bases between. The CDR3 DNA reads TGTGCCAGCAGCTACCTACTGGGCAGGGCCCCCTACGAGCAGTACTTC. Protein product: CASSYLLGRAPYEQYF.

The chain combines TRBV4-3 with TRBJ2-7; maybe TRBD1 (7 bases). V was shortened by 0 bases and J by 2 bases, with 14 bases between the two germline ends. Germline CDR1 reads LGHNA; CDR2 reads YSLEER. The CDR3 extends over 16 amino acids. The CDR3 sequence: CASSQEGGQVTYEQYF. DNA for the CDR3: TGCGCCAGCAGCCAAGAGGGAGGACAGGTTACCTACGAGCAGTACTTC.

As concerns this clone: A read error is likely, as this CDR3 ends without the conserved phenylalanine or tryptophan. Because the CDR3's place on the DNA is in doubt, the DNA is left out and the CDR3 is given as listed by TCRdb. The V gene is TRBV11-2, the J gene TRBJ1-2. Germline V CDR1 and CDR2: SGHAT, FQNNGV. The CDR3 region is 13 residues in length, termini included. The CDR3 loop reads CASSPDQRGSEVL.

CDR3 region: CAIMDSFMNTEAFF. The CDR3 nucleotides are TGTGCCATCATGGACAGTTTCATGAACACTGAAGCTTTCTTT. The chain recombines TRBV10-3 with TRBJ1-1, with a weak D call TRBD1 (6 bases). The CDR3 consists of 14 residues. Germline V gene data show CDR1 as ENHRY and CDR2 as SYGVKD. V gave up 7 bases and J gave up 0 bases, with 12 bases separating them.

This chain connects TRBV7-9 to TRBJ2-5; 8 nucleotides line up with TRBD2. The V and J ends lost 1 base and 1 base, in that order; junction bases with no gene match: 2. This CDR3 has 15 amino acids. The germline gives CDR1 SEHNR, CDR2 FQNEAQ (reference sequence). CDR3 sequence reads: CASSLGGTSQETQYF. The CDR3 DNA reads as TGTGCCAGCAGCTTAGGGGGGACTAGCCAAGAGACCCAGTACTTC.

V gene TRBV6-5 combines with J gene TRBJ1-6; D remains unclear. The CDR3 is 14 residues long. With 2 bases removed from V and 7 bases from J, the gap between germline ends came to 9 bases. CDR1 and CDR2 from the germline V gene are MNHEY and SVGAGI. The chain's CDR3 is CASSYAGYNSPLHF. CDR3 DNA sequence: TGTGCCAGCAGTTACGCGGGCTACAATTCACCCCTCCACTTT.

The chain employs TRBV4-3 and TRBJ2-1; TRBD2 matches at 8 bases. This CDR3 is 14 amino acids long. From germline, CDR1 is LGHNA and CDR2 YSLEER. The J segment lost 11 bases and the V segment lost 0 bases, leaving 6 bases of the junction unmatched. The DNA for the CDR3 is TGCGCCAGCAGCCAAGATACTAGCGGCGGCAAGCAGTTCTTC. Encoded protein: CASSQDTSGGKQFF.

V usage is TRBV10-3 and J usage is TRBJ1-2; 7 positions agree with TRBD1. V gave up 7 bases and J gave up 6 bases; unmatched junction bases: 2. Germline loops: CDR1 ENHRY, CDR2 SYGVKD. CDR3 length equals 11 residues. The CDR3 loop reads CAITQGDGYTF. CDR3 DNA sequence: TGTGCCATCACTCAGGGGGATGGCTACACCTTC.

This clone has a handful of counts. The V gene is TRBV9, the J gene TRBJ1-1; D ambiguous. This CDR3 contains 13 residues. Germline V gene lookup returns CDR1 SGDLS and CDR2 YYNGEE. V dropped 3 bases and J dropped 0 bases, with 6 bases sitting between them. This chain's CDR3 is CASSAHLNTEAFF. The CDR3 nucleotides read TGTGCCAGCAGCGCCCATCTGAACACTGAAGCTTTCTTT.